A single sample gave rise to the 27 T cell receptor beta chains below, sequenced in a study of blood T cell repertoires in COVID-19. Clones were sequenced by immunoSEQ multiplex PCR, and TCRdb holds only the in-frame ones, with some missing. The sample shows hundreds of thousands of clones, about 83% of them seen only once. The material sequenced was PBMCs or T cells enriched from blood (not recorded which). The receptors originated from a woman in her thirties or forties who had recovered from COVID-19.

The chain recombines TRBV19 with TRBJ2-2, with 7 bases identical to TRBD2. Trimming cost V 5 bases and J 0 bases; bases outside gene matches: 6. This CDR3 has 16 residues. CDR1 is LNHDA, CDR2 SQIVND, per germline (reference sequence). The CDR3 spells CASSWGGGPNTGELFF. The CDR3 DNA is TGTGCCAGTAGTTGGGGGGGAGGCCCGAACACCGGGGAGCTGTTTTTT.

The J gene is TRBJ2-7, the V gene TRBV9; TRBD2 matches at 13 bases. CDR1 is SGDLS, CDR2 YYNGEE, per germline. Losses at the gene ends were 4 bases for V and 2 bases for J; bases not matched to a gene: 9. This CDR3 has 17 amino acids. In DNA form, the CDR3 reads TGTGCCAGCAGCCATCAATCGGGACTAGCGGGAACCTACGAGCAGTACTTC. Translating gives CASSHQSGLAGTYEQYF. The full variable domain, rest sourced from reference TRBV9 and TRBJ2-7, is DSGVTQTPKHLITATGQRVTLRCSPRSGDLSVYWYQQSLDQGLQFLIQYYNGEERAKGNILERFSAQQFPDLHSELNLSSLELGDSALYFCASSHQSGLAGTYEQYFGPGTRLTVT.

The chain links TRBV7-9 to TRBJ1-1, with D possibly being TRBD1 (6 bases). Trimming stripped 6 bases from V and 0 bases from J, with 14 bases between. Germline CDR1 is SEHNR and CDR2 is FQNEAQ (reference sequence). The CDR3 has 15 residues. The CDR3, as DNA: TGTGCCAGCAGACAACACGGGACAATGAACACTGAAGCTTTCTTT. It yields the protein CASRQHGTMNTEAFF.

V usage is TRBV28 and J usage is TRBJ1-4; 8 nucleotides match TRBD1. Germline V lookup: CDR1 MDHEN, CDR2 SYDVKM. The CDR3 extends over 19 amino acids. J gave up 1 base and V 5 bases, and 15 bases lay outside the gene matches. This chain's CDR3 is CASSHTTGVYSGTNEKLFF. The CDR3 nucleotides are TGTGCCAGCAGTCATACGACAGGGGTCTATAGCGGAACTAATGAAAAACTGTTTTTT.

The genes are TRBV18 and TRBJ2-1; TRBD2 might be the D (5 bases). Trimming removed 2 bases from V and 9 bases from J, with 8 bases in between. Germline CDR1 KGHSH, CDR2 LQKENI. The CDR3 totals 12 residues. The CDR3 loop reads CASSPLGVEQFF. CDR3 coding DNA: TGTGCCAGCTCACCATTGGGAGTTGAGCAGTTCTTC.

The gene calls are TRBV6-2 or TRBV6-3 and TRBJ2-1; the match to TRBD2 covers 13 bases. CDR1 and CDR2 from the germline V gene are MNHEY and SVGEGT. V was clipped by 4 bases and J by 0 bases; unmatched bases: 12. The CDR3 has 20 residues. The CDR3 nucleotides read TGTGCCAGCAGTTTCCCGACTAGCGGGAGGAACCAGAGCTCCTACAATGAGCAGTTCTTC. Translated, it gives CASSFPTSGRNQSSYNEQFF.

This chain links TRBV9 with TRBJ2-1; 13 nucleotides align to TRBD2. The CDR3 has 16 amino acids. V gave up 5 bases and J gave up 4 bases; unmatched junction bases: 6. The germline V gene has CDR1 SGDLS and CDR2 YYNGEE. In nucleotides, the CDR3 is TGTGCCAGCAGTAAATCGACTAGCGGGAGGTACAATGAGCAGTTCTTC. Translated, it gives CASSKSTSGRYNEQFF.

This rearrangement joins TRBV6-5 to TRBJ2-1, with D unresolved. The CDR3 extends over 13 amino acids. Germline CDR1 and CDR2: MNHEY and SVGAGI. Trimming shortened V by 6 bases and J by 8 bases, and 14 bases separated the two germline ends. The CDR3 loop reads CASRQTVGDEQFF. The DNA for the CDR3 is TGTGCCAGCAGACAAACCGTTGGTGATGAGCAGTTCTTC.

Only one count was recorded for this clone. V and J are TRBV28 and TRBJ1-5; D is perhaps TRBD1 (6 bases). V was shortened by 6 bases and J by 6 bases, with 18 bases between the two germline ends. Germline V CDR1 and CDR2: MDHEN, SYDVKM. This CDR3 has 15 amino acids. The CDR3 DNA reads TGTGCCAGCAGCGCCAACAGGGAAGTTCGTCAGCCCCAGCATTTT. It codes for CASSANREVRQPQHF. Full variable domain (missing parts from reference TRBV28 and TRBJ1-5): DVKVTQSSRYLVKRTGEKVFLECVQDMDHENMFWYRQDPGLGLRLIYFSYDVKMKEKGDIPEGYSVSREKKERFSLILESASTNQTSMYLCASSANREVRQPQHFGDGTRLSIL.

The V gene is TRBV3-1 (or the pseudogene TRBV3-2), the J gene TRBJ1-1; no firm D call. The germline V gene encodes CDR1 LGHDT and CDR2 YNNKEL (reference sequence). The CDR3 is 14 residues long. Deletions cut 1 base from V and 4 bases from J, with 10 bases between. The CDR3 sequence: CASSQGQAFTEAFF. CDR3 bases: TGTGCCAGCAGCCAAGGACAAGCCTTCACTGAAGCTTTCTTT.

This chain joins TRBV11-2 and TRBJ1-5; maybe TRBD1 (6 bases). V was cut by 1 base and J by 10 bases, with 23 bases left in between. The CDR3 is 17 amino acids. In germline, CDR1 is SGHAT, CDR2 FQNNGV. The CDR3: CASSLGAGGGRNRPQHF. In nucleotides, the CDR3 is TGTGCCAGCAGCTTAGGGGCGGGTGGGGGCCGGAATCGTCCCCAGCATTTT. The whole variable domain, filled in from reference TRBV11-2 and TRBJ1-5, reads EAGVAQSPRYKIIEKRQSVAFWCNPISGHATLYWYQQILGQGPKLLIQFQNNGVVDDSQLPKDRFSAERLKGVDSTLKIQPAKLEDSAVYLCASSLGAGGGRNRPQHFGDGTRLSIL.

This clone came up a few times. The J gene is TRBJ2-7, the V gene TRBV28; 8 bases align to TRBD2. The CDR3 consists of 18 residues. Trimming removed 3 bases from V and 4 bases from J; junction bases left unmatched: 17. Germline CDR1 reads MDHEN; CDR2 reads SYDVKM. CDR3: CASSFETGHSGNLYEQYF. CDR3 nucleotide sequence: TGTGCCAGCAGTTTTGAAACGGGACATAGCGGGAACCTTTACGAGCAGTACTTC.

The chain couples TRBV28 to TRBJ2-7, with TRBD1 identical over 7 bases. V lost 2 bases, J lost 3 bases, and 4 bases stayed unmatched. The length of the CDR3 is 14 residues. Germline lookup yields CDR1 MDHEN and CDR2 SYDVKM. CDR3 sequence (DNA): TGTGCCAGCAGTTTAGGGACAGTGAGCTACGAGCAGTACTTC. It encodes CASSLGTVSYEQYF.

J is TRBJ2-7 and V is TRBV30; 7 positions agree with TRBD1. After removal of 2 bases from V and 4 bases from J, the junction contained 8 bases not matched to a gene. The CDR3 sequence is 14 residues long. Germline-derived CDR1 and CDR2 are GTSNPN and SVGIG (reference sequence). The DNA of the CDR3 is TGTGCCTGGAGTTACAGGGACAGCATATACGAGCAGTACTTC. Protein: CAWSYRDSIYEQYF.

The chain employs TRBV27 and TRBJ1-4; 7 bases are a match to TRBD1. From germline, CDR1 is MNHEY and CDR2 SMNVEV (reference sequence). The J segment lost 6 bases and the V segment lost 2 bases, leaving 3 bases of the junction unmatched. There are 14 residues in the CDR3. The CDR3 nucleotides read TGTGCCAGCAGTTTAGGAGACAGGGATGAAAAACTGTTTTTT. It translates to CASSLGDRDEKLFF.

This rearrangement joins TRBV4-3 to TRBJ2-7; 7 nucleotides match TRBD2. J lost 7 bases, V lost 1 base, and 13 bases had no gene match. The CDR3 is made up of 16 amino acids. From germline, CDR1 is LGHNA and CDR2 YSLEER. CDR3 residues: CASSQVLPAGVGEQYF. The DNA of the CDR3 is TGCGCCAGCAGCCAAGTTCTTCCCGCGGGAGTTGGAGAGCAGTACTTC.

The V call is TRBV4-1, the J call TRBJ2-1; D uncertain. V lost 1 base and J lost 7, with 17 bases in between. The CDR3 length is 16 residues. Per the germline V gene, CDR1 is MGHRA and CDR2 is YSYEKL. The CDR3 DNA reads TGCGCCAGCAGCCAAGGACCCCATTTAGCCGATAATGAGCAGTTCTTC. Its protein product is CASSQGPHLADNEQFF.

This chain links TRBV23-1 with TRBJ2-7; possible D gene TRBD1, 6 bases. TRBV23-1 carries the ORF label, with uncertain function. Trimming cost V 8 bases and J 3 bases, with 20 bases left between them. The CDR3 has 15 residues. Here the CDR3 DNA reads TGCGCCAGCGGTCCGTGGACAGAACGCGACTACGAGCAGTACTTC. Encoded protein: CASGPWTERDYEQYF.

This chain links TRBV18 with TRBJ1-6; TRBD1 matches at 7 bases. Germline V gene sequence: CDR1 KGHSH, CDR2 LQKENI. The CDR3 consists of 14 residues. J lost 8 bases, V lost 4 bases, and 5 bases had no gene match. Here the CDR3 reads CASSLSGTDSPLHF. The CDR3 region has the DNA TGTGCCAGCTCACTGTCCGGGACAGATTCACCCCTCCACTTT.

V is TRBV7-9 and J is TRBJ1-1; D is unresolved. Germline V gives CDR1 SEHNR, CDR2 FQNEAQ (reference sequence). The V end was cut by 5 bases, the J end by 0 bases, with 19 bases between. The CDR3 consists of 17 residues. The CDR3 DNA sequence: TGTGCCAGCAGCCCAAATTTGAGGGTTTACATGAACACTGAAGCTTTCTTT. This translates into CASSPNLRVYMNTEAFF.

The sample holds a few counts of this clone. The genes are TRBV30 and TRBJ2-1, with D tentatively TRBD2 (6 bases). Per germline, CDR1 GTSNPN and CDR2 SVGIG (reference sequence). The V end lost 0 bases, the J end lost 4 bases, and 10 bases lay between the germline ends. The CDR3 runs to 14 residues. In nucleotides, the CDR3 is TGTGCCTGGAGTGTAATTAGCGGATACAATGAGCAGTTCTTC. Protein product: CAWSVISGYNEQFF.

The chain links TRBV4-3 to TRBJ1-4; a weak D match, TRBD1 (5 bases). The CDR3 extends over 15 amino acids. V lost 0 bases, J lost 8 bases, and 13 bases lay in between. CDR1 is LGHNA, CDR2 YSLEER, per germline. In DNA form, the CDR3 reads TGCGCCAGCAGCCAAGAAGGGGTGGCGCGAGAAAAACTGTTTTTT. Translated: CASSQEGVAREKLFF.

The rearrangement links TRBV28 to TRBJ1-2; D is possibly TRBD1 (6 bases). This CDR3 has 13 amino acids. Per germline, CDR1 MDHEN and CDR2 SYDVKM. Trimming stripped 7 bases from V and 8 bases from J, with 17 bases between. This CDR3 is CASTTAGGGGYTF. The CDR3 DNA reads as TGTGCCAGCACCACGGCGGGGGGCGGAGGCTACACCTTC.

The CDR3 sequence is CASSFARNEQFF. The CDR3 region has the DNA TGTGCCAGCAGCTTCGCGAGGAATGAGCAGTTCTTC. V gene TRBV7-8 combines with J gene TRBJ2-1; no firm D call. The CDR3 has 12 amino acids. Germline V CDR1 and CDR2: SGHVS, FQNEAQ. Between the trimmed V and J ends, which lost 3 bases and 7 bases, there was a span of 7 bases.

The V gene is TRBV7-2, the J gene TRBJ1-3; tentative D call: TRBD1 (5 bases). The CDR3 is made up of 17 amino acids. Trimming took off 7 bases at V and 0 bases at J, with 19 bases between the two ends. In germline, CDR1 is SGHTA, CDR2 FQGNSA. CDR3 DNA: TGTGCCAGCACCCAAGGGGCGGGGATAAACTCTGGAAACACCATATATTTT. This encodes CASTQGAGINSGNTIYF.

This chain joins TRBV5-1 and TRBJ2-7; D might be TRBD2 (6 bases). V was shortened by 0 bases and J by 7 bases, with 20 bases between the two germline ends. Germline V gene lookup returns CDR1 SGHRS and CDR2 YFSETQ. The CDR3 sequence is 16 residues long. The CDR3 DNA sequence: TGCGCCAGCAGCTTGGCCGGGCTAGGAGGGGCGAAAGAGCAGTACTTC. This encodes CASSLAGLGGAKEQYF.

The V gene is TRBV6-5, the J gene TRBJ1-5, with a possible D match to TRBD1 (6 bases). The CDR3 sequence is 15 residues long. Germline lookup yields CDR1 MNHEY and CDR2 SVGAGI. The V and J ends lost 7 bases and 0 bases respectively, with 13 bases between them. CDR3 amino acids: CASNRDRSSNQPQHF. The DNA of the CDR3 is TGTGCCAGCAACAGAGACAGGAGTAGCAATCAGCCCCAGCATTTT.